This T cell receptor (beta chain) came from a study of T cells in Graves' hyperthyroidism and ophthalmopathy. Disease duration was under 3 months in the ophthalmopathy patients, who also had a Clinical Activity Score of at least 3 and a NOSPECS grade of at least 4. Any patient presenting with uncontrolled infection, other autoimmune disease, pregnancy or lactation was left out. The diagnostic basis comprised clinical symptoms, serum thyroxine and TRAb, thyroid ultrasound and orbital computed tomography. PBMCs came from about 10 ml fresh peripheral blood. The CDR3 regions of TCR beta were amplified from RNA transcripts. RT-PCR in the first round (using the HTBI primer set) targeted the TCR CDR3. Each CDR3 protein gets one entry after TCRdb re-called the multiplex PCR reads with MiXCR. The sample consists of under 400,000 distinct CDR3 sequences, approximately 14% of them appearing once. V was pared by 6 bases and J by 0 bases, with 14 bases between. In germline, CDR1 is SNHLY, CDR2 FYNNEI. This CDR3 spans 16 amino acids.

This receptor was obtained from a woman between 55 and 75 years old with Graves' ophthalmopathy. Sequencing input: blood. The V call is TRBV2, the J call TRBJ2-2, with a tentative D call TRBD2 (5 bases). CDR3 DNA sequence: TGTGCCAGCAGCCCATCGAGGCGGGCGAACACCGGGGAGCTGTTTTTT. The encoded protein is CASSPSRRANTGELFF.